Presented here are 18 T cell receptor beta chains from one specimen sequenced in a study of control samples from healthy donors and cancer patients. TCRdb's table, derived via immunoSEQ multiplex PCR, lists solely in-frame clones and lacks some. The table records about 89,000 clones, more than 70% of them present only once. Input material: blood. The receptors come from a woman aged 35 to 49 in good health.

The chain links TRBV30 to TRBJ2-1, with D maybe TRBD2 (6 bases). Trimming left V 2 bases short and J 9 bases short, with 11 bases between. This CDR3 spans 12 amino acids. Germline CDR1 and CDR2: GTSNPN and SVGIG (reference sequence). The CDR3 is CAWSPAGGEQFF. The CDR3 region has the DNA TGTGCCTGGAGTCCCGCCGGGGGTGAGCAGTTCTTC. Supplemented by reference TRBV30 and TRBJ2-1, the full variable domain reads SQTIHQWPATLVQPVGSPLSLECTVEGTSNPNLYWYRQAAGRGLQLLFYSVGIGQISSEVPQNLSASRPQDRQFILSSKKLLLSDSGFYLCAWSPAGGEQFFGPGTRLTVL.

The chain uses TRBV5-5 and TRBJ2-5; 9 bases match TRBD2. Per the germline V gene, CDR1 is SGHKS and CDR2 is YYEKEE (reference sequence). Losses at the gene ends were 4 bases for V and 6 bases for J; bases not matched to a gene: 7. This CDR3 spans 14 amino acids. The CDR3: CASSLAGTLQTQYF. CDR3 nucleotide sequence: TGTGCCAGCAGCCTAGCGGGGACCCTCCAGACCCAGTACTTC.

This clone was detected only once. The J gene is TRBJ1-5, the V gene TRBV19; no firm D call. The germline V gene has CDR1 LNHDA and CDR2 SQIVND (reference sequence). Trimming stripped 6 bases from V and 5 bases from J, with 14 bases between. CDR3 length equals 14 residues. Here the CDR3 reads CASSPSYIDQPQHF. CDR3 in DNA: TGTGCCAGTAGCCCTAGTTATATTGATCAGCCCCAGCATTTT. Filled out from reference TRBV19 and TRBJ1-5, the complete variable domain reads DGGITQSPKYLFRKEGQNVTLSCEQNLNHDAMYWYRQDPGQGLRLIYYSQIVNDFQKGDIAEGYSVSREKKESFPLTVTSAQKNPTAFYLCASSPSYIDQPQHFGDGTRLSIL.

This sequence joins TRBV19 and TRBJ2-3; 8 nucleotides line up with TRBD1. Germline V gene sequence: CDR1 LNHDA, CDR2 SQIVND (reference sequence). The CDR3 runs 14 residues. The CDR3 DNA is TGTGCACTCAGGGGGGCAGGGGGCAGAGATACGCAGTATTTT. Protein: CALRGAGGRDTQYF.

The chain is built from TRBV5-6 and TRBJ1-3, with D unresolved. V gave up 4 bases and J gave up 2 bases, with 16 bases separating them. The CDR3 totals 16 residues. Germline V gene sequence: CDR1 SGHDT, CDR2 YYEEEE. CDR3 residues: CASSRQAFGAGNTIYF. The CDR3 nucleotides are TGTGCCAGCAGCCGCCAGGCTTTCGGGGCTGGAAACACCATATATTTT.

The V and J genes are TRBV6-1 and TRBJ2-5, with 9 nucleotides matching TRBD1. Germline values: CDR1 MNHNS, CDR2 SASEGT. This CDR3 comprises 16 residues. The junction had 9 bases not matched to a gene; V was cut back by 2 bases and J by 5 bases. Here the CDR3 DNA reads TGTGCCAGCAGTGAAACTTTCGGGACAGGGAGTGAGACCCAGTACTTC. Translating it yields CASSETFGTGSETQYF.

The V gene is TRBV19, the J gene TRBJ2-1; D might be TRBD1 (5 bases). The CDR3 has 13 residues. The V end was cut by 1 base, the J end by 4 bases, with 5 bases between. Germline V CDR1 and CDR2: LNHDA, SQIVND (reference sequence). In DNA, the CDR3 is TGTGCCAGTAGTATAGGACAGTACAATGAGCAGTTCTTC. This sequence encodes CASSIGQYNEQFF.

This rearrangement joins TRBV6-6 to TRBJ2-5; possible D gene TRBD1, 5 bases. This CDR3 contains 13 residues. Germline assignment: CDR1 MNHNY and CDR2 SVGAGI (reference sequence). Trimming cost V 8 bases and J 0 bases, with 10 bases left between them. The CDR3 here is CASGNRYQETQYF. DNA of the CDR3: TGTGCCAGCGGGAACAGGTACCAAGAGACCCAGTACTTC.

The CDR3 region has the DNA TGTGCCAGCAGTGCACAGGGGGCCGCCTACGAGCAGTACTTC. Protein: CASSAQGAAYEQYF. The chain recombines TRBV2 with TRBJ2-7; 9 nucleotides line up with TRBD1. From germline, CDR1 is SNHLY and CDR2 FYNNEI. The CDR3 is made up of 14 amino acids. Trimming cost V 4 bases and J 2 bases; bases outside gene matches: 3.

The chain employs TRBV15 and TRBJ2-7; possibly TRBD1 for D (8 bases). Germline values: CDR1 LNHNV, CDR2 YYDKDF (reference sequence). V lost 1 base, J lost 2 bases, and 12 bases lay in between. This CDR3 region has 15 residues. The CDR3, as DNA: TGTGCCACCAGCAGAGGGACAGGGAGGGCCTACGAGCAGTACTTC. Amino acids: CATSRGTGRAYEQYF.

The chain is built from TRBV7-8 and TRBJ2-1, with D uncertain. CDR3 length: 16 residues. Germline loops: CDR1 SGHVS, CDR2 FQNEAQ. The V end lost 1 base, the J end lost 0 bases, and 10 bases lay between the germline ends. The CDR3 nucleotides are TGTGCCAGCAGCTTAGGGTGGCTGGTCTCCTACAATGAGCAGTTCTTC. Its protein is CASSLGWLVSYNEQFF.

The rearrangement links TRBV4-2 to TRBJ2-1, with TRBD2 identical over 7 bases. Germline CDR1 reads LGHNA; CDR2 reads YNFKEQ. J lost 8 bases, V lost 3 bases, and 10 bases had no gene match. The CDR3 loop spans 15 amino acids. The CDR3 loop is CASSHESGAVHEQFF. Written as DNA, the CDR3 is TGTGCCAGCAGCCATGAAAGCGGGGCGGTCCATGAGCAGTTCTTC.

The rearrangement uses TRBV12-3 or TRBV12-4 and TRBJ1-2; D perhaps matches TRBD1 (5 bases). V lost 3 bases to trimming and J lost 3 bases, with 8 bases between them. The CDR3 has 13 amino acids. The CDR3 coding sequence is TGTGCCAGCAGTTTGGACATTTACTATGGCTACACCTTC. Its protein product is CASSLDIYYGYTF.

The J gene is TRBJ2-2, the V gene TRBV3-1 (or the pseudogene TRBV3-2), with 7 bases matching TRBD1. The CDR3 covers 16 residues. The V and J ends lost 4 bases and 5 bases, in that order; junction bases with no gene match: 10. Per germline, CDR1 LGHDT and CDR2 YNNKEL (reference sequence). This chain's CDR3 is CASSPPKGAWTGELFF. The CDR3 region has the DNA TGTGCCAGCAGCCCCCCCAAGGGGGCGTGGACCGGGGAGCTGTTTTTT.

Only one count was recorded for this clone. V usage is TRBV30 and J usage is TRBJ1-6, with D tentatively TRBD1 (5 bases). Trimming pared 5 bases from V and 6 bases from J, leaving 14 bases between. The CDR3 has 14 amino acids. Germline V gene sequence: CDR1 GTSNPN, CDR2 SVGIG (reference sequence). The CDR3 sequence: CAWGTTGGNSPLHF. DNA for the CDR3: TGTGCCTGGGGGACCACGGGGGGTAATTCACCCCTCCACTTT.

This clone showed up just once. The chain couples TRBV11-3 to TRBJ1-2; D remains ambiguous. Looked up from germline, CDR1 is SGHNT and CDR2 is YENEEA. This CDR3 contains 13 residues. The V end lost 6 bases, the J end lost 1 base, and 9 bases lay between the germline ends. CDR3 nucleotides: TGTGCCAGCAGTCGAGGGCATAACTATGGCTACACCTTC. This encodes CASSRGHNYGYTF. The whole variable domain, filled in from reference TRBV11-3 and TRBJ1-2, reads EAGVVQSPRYKIIEKKQPVAFWCNPISGHNTLYWYLQNLGQGPELLIRYENEEAVDDSQLPKDRFSAERLKGVDSTLKIQPAELGDSAVYLCASSRGHNYGYTFGSGTRLTVV.

The chain uses TRBV4-1 and TRBJ2-7; 13 bases are shared with TRBD2. The CDR3 contains 21 residues. Germline CDR1 MGHRA, CDR2 YSYEKL. Unmatched junction bases numbered 16, after V lost 2 bases and J lost 0 bases. The CDR3 here is CASSQTVIRRTSGGLSYEQYF. Written as DNA, the CDR3 is TGCGCCAGCAGCCAAACCGTCATAAGAAGGACTAGCGGGGGCCTCTCCTACGAGCAGTACTTC.

The chain has TRBV19 and TRBJ2-3; D unclear. CDR1 and CDR2 from the germline V gene are LNHDA and SQIVND (reference sequence). The CDR3 is 14 amino acids. V shed 1 base and J shed 4 bases, with 9 bases lying between them. The CDR3 DNA reads as TGTGCCAGTAGTATAGGAGTCCCGGCAGATACGCAGTATTTT. As protein: CASSIGVPADTQYF.